A selection of T cell receptor beta chains follows, all from one sample in a study of shared clonotypes between healthy human individuals. Profiling relied on immunoSEQ multiplex PCR, and the TCRdb table lists in-frame clones only, not all of them. The sample lists 800,000 to 950,000 clones, 90% to 98% occurring once. The sample was naive CD8+ T cells sorted from blood. Receptors were obtained from a man aged 30-40 years in good health. Both conserved end residues are trimmed from each CDR3. The size entry is marked missing in some rows and otherwise reads once, few, many or a size class.

v_call	clone_size	j_call	cdr3_aa
TRBV28	NA	TRBJ2-7	ASSFRAWSNSYEQY
TRBV29-1	NA	TRBJ2-2	SADGSGTGELF
TRBV11-2	once	TRBJ2-7	ASSWGSSYEQY
TRBV10-3	NA	TRBJ2-7	AISESSGDEQY
TRBV5-1	NA	TRBJ2-1	ASSPGQAGLAAGQF
TRBV4-1	NA	TRBJ1-2	ASSPHSQGFGYGYT
TRBV7-9	NA	TRBJ2-5	ASSGSTRDSKETQY
TRBV19	NA	TRBJ2-7	ASSNLRALAYEQY
TRBV9	NA	TRBJ2-5	ASKGFSETQY
TRBV11-2	NA	TRBJ2-1	ASSPGQPLPGEQF
TRBV13	NA	TRBJ2-7	ASSLSRSYEQY
TRBV7-8	NA	TRBJ2-6	ASSLIPSPGANVLT
TRBV30	NA	TRBJ2-1	AWSGRLAGGDDEQF
TRBV11-2	NA	TRBJ2-5	ASSSYRNQETQY
TRBV18	NA	TRBJ2-5	ASSKDRPQETQY
TRBV27	NA	TRBJ2-2	ASSFGGELF
TRBV27	NA	TRBJ2-1	ASSFGGEALHYNEQF
TRBV7-9	NA	TRBJ2-1	ASSFGGFYNEQF
TRBV27	NA	TRBJ2-7	ASSLSDTSYEQY
TRBV28	NA	TRBJ2-1	ATLQISFSDRFSSYNEQF
TRBV15	NA	TRBJ2-5	ATSRRGAGQETQY
TRBV25-1	NA	TRBJ2-7	ASSDQGGEQY
TRBV25-1	NA	TRBJ1-1	ASSEYQGLDTEAF
TRBV7-9	NA	TRBJ1-5	ASSPLTSEPQH
TRBV9	NA	TRBJ2-2	ASSVSTGELF
TRBV5-1	NA	TRBJ1-3	ASSLTGGTAGNTIY
TRBV25-1	NA	TRBJ2-2	ASSELGTGENTGELF
TRBV19	NA	TRBJ2-1	ASRKPGLADYNEQF
TRBV7-8	NA	TRBJ2-5	ASSLAHFSETQY
TRBV5-1	NA	TRBJ2-7	ASSSPSDGVAGVDEQY
TRBV5-6	NA	TRBJ2-7	ASSDVAGKLHEQY
TRBV7-9	NA	TRBJ2-1	ASRGRGGVEQF
TRBV19	NA	TRBJ1-1	ASSLYNEYTEAF
TRBV7-6	NA	TRBJ2-1	ASSVSGLAGINEQF